The 23 T cell receptor beta chains below come from one sample, sequenced in a study of response to subunit inactivated influenza vaccine. TCRdb ran MiXCR on the RT-PCR reads and lists one entry per CDR3 protein. The table lists 500,000 to 600,000 distinct CDR3 sequences, roughly 8.2% of them singletons. The source was PBMCs from blood, collected around 25 months after vaccination. The source of these receptors is a man aged 45 to 75 who received an inactivated influenza vaccine.

This clonotype has at least ten counts. The chain uses TRBV12-3 or TRBV12-4 and TRBJ2-7, with no clear D. Trimming removed 8 bases at V and 3 bases at J, with 8 bases between. CDR3 length: 11 amino acids. The CDR3 DNA is TGTGCCAGCGGAGACCTCTACGAGCAGTACTTC. It yields the protein CASGDLYEQYF.

This clonotype came up many times. CDR3 protein: CSARGGTSGETQYF. CDR3 bases: TGCAGTGCTAGGGGTGGGACTAGTGGTGAGACCCAGTACTTC. The chain employs TRBV20-1 and TRBJ2-5, with TRBD2 matching over 8 bases. Germline CDR1 reads DFQATT; CDR2 reads SNEGSKA (reference sequence). J gave up 5 bases and V 3 bases, and 8 bases lay outside the gene matches. The CDR3 consists of 14 residues.

The chain joins TRBV7-2 to TRBJ2-7; D may be TRBD1 (6 bases). Germline CDR1 SGHTA, CDR2 FQGNSA. CDR3 length: 15 amino acids. The V gene lost 5 bases and the J gene lost 3 bases, with 17 bases spanning the gap. CDR3 coding DNA: TGTGCCAGCAGCAATCCCGACAGGTACAACTACGAGCAGTACTTC. This encodes CASSNPDRYNYEQYF.

This clonotype was picked up many times. The chain uses TRBV2 and TRBJ2-3; D is possibly TRBD1 (5 bases). Germline CDR1 is SNHLY and CDR2 is FYNNEI. The V end was cut by 4 bases, the J end by 0 bases, with 8 bases between. This CDR3 is 14 amino acids long. The CDR3 DNA follows: TGTGCCAGCAGTGTCCAGGGAAGCACAGATACGCAGTATTTT. Its translation is CASSVQGSTDTQYF.

The chain carries TRBV6-2 or TRBV6-3 and TRBJ2-7; perhaps TRBD1 as D (6 bases). Germline lookup yields CDR1 MNHEY and CDR2 SVGEGT. V lost 7 bases and J 0 bases, leaving 16 bases between the germline ends. The CDR3 totals 15 residues. The CDR3 DNA is TGTGCCAGCACCATACAGGGCCCTCACTCCTACGAGCAGTACTTC. As protein: CASTIQGPHSYEQYF.

The chain recombines TRBV28 with TRBJ1-1; 8 bases are shared with TRBD1. The CDR3 has 15 residues. Germline CDR1 MDHEN, CDR2 SYDVKM. J gave up 4 bases and V 5 bases, and 9 bases lay outside the gene matches. CDR3 in DNA: TGTGCCAGCAGTCCGGACAGGGCCAGGACCACTGAAGCTTTCTTT. Translation gives CASSPDRARTTEAFF.

Points on this clonotype: A single base separates this from a much larger clone, so it may be a read error. This chain joins TRBV4-3 and TRBJ2-7; 12 nucleotides align to TRBD2. Germline assignment: CDR1 LGHNA and CDR2 YSLEER. The J segment lost 5 bases and the V segment lost 5 bases, leaving 7 bases of the junction unmatched. The CDR3 consists of 15 residues. The CDR3 sequence is CASSKGLAGTDEQYF. As DNA, the CDR3 is TGCGCCAGCAGCAAAGGACTAGCGGGAACCGACGAGCAGTACTTC.

This clonotype was observed many times. V and J are TRBV5-1 and TRBJ2-5, with D possibly TRBD1 on 5 matching bases. Trimming left V 5 bases short and J 2 bases short, with 7 bases between. The CDR3 has 12 amino acids. The germline V gene encodes CDR1 SGHRS and CDR2 YFSETQ. CDR3 residues: CASSRQQETQYF. Written as DNA, the CDR3 is TGCGCCAGCAGTAGACAGCAAGAGACCCAGTACTTC.

This clonotype was observed at least ten times. In DNA, the CDR3 is TGTGCCATCAGTGGCACAGCCGTAGGCTCCTACGAGCAGTACTTC. Its translation is CAISGTAVGSYEQYF. The V call is TRBV10-3, the J call TRBJ2-7, with no clear D. Per the germline V gene, CDR1 is ENHRY and CDR2 is SYGVKD. Trimming took off 4 bases at V and 0 bases at J, with 13 bases between the two ends. This CDR3 contains 15 residues.

This clonotype has a handful of counts. No conserved phenylalanine or tryptophan ends this CDR3, so it is likely a read error. This chain uses TRBV7-2 with TRBJ2-2; D ambiguous. The CDR3 sequence is 15 residues long. Trimming left V 1 base short and J 0 bases short, with 6 bases between. Germline V gene lookup returns CDR1 SGHTA and CDR2 FQGNSA. The CDR3 region has the DNA TGTGCCAGCAGCTTAGGATTGGCGAACACCGGGGAGCTGTTTTCT. It specifies CASSLGLANTGELFS.

V and J are TRBV7-9 and TRBJ2-1; the match to TRBD2 covers 7 bases. The CDR3 is 15 residues long. Germline V lookup: CDR1 SEHNR, CDR2 FQNEAQ (reference sequence). Losses at the gene ends were 5 bases for V and 7 bases for J; bases not matched to a gene: 11. CDR3 sequence: CASSPRGVAGNEQFF. The CDR3 DNA reads TGTGCCAGCAGCCCCCGGGGGGTGGCTGGGAATGAGCAGTTCTTC.

This clonotype turned up a few times. At one of its ends the junction is not consistent with the germline gene, which may arise from a read error. This sequence joins TRBV7-9 and TRBJ2-7; D not resolved. The CDR3 sequence is 12 residues long. CDR1 is SEHNR and CDR2 is FQNEAQ in the germline V gene (reference sequence). For the CDR3, the DNA is TGTGCCAGCAGCTGGACCTCCCACGAGCAGTACTTC. The encoded protein is CASSWTSHEQYF.

This clonotype appeared a few times. V gene TRBV24-1 combines with J gene TRBJ2-2; no clear D gene. With 5 bases removed from V and 0 bases from J, the gap between germline ends came to 9 bases. This CDR3 has 15 amino acids. Germline CDR1 reads KGHDR; CDR2 reads SFDVKD. The CDR3 region has the DNA TGTGCCACCAGTGCGGGCGGAACGAACACCGGGGAGCTGTTTTTT. As protein: CATSAGGTNTGELFF.

CDR3 in amino acids: CSAPKLDRAYYNEQFF. DNA of the CDR3: TGCAGTGCTCCTAAACTGGACAGGGCCTACTACAATGAGCAGTTCTTC. The chain is built from TRBV20-1 and TRBJ2-1; 8 bases map to TRBD1. CDR1 is DFQATT and CDR2 is SNEGSKA in the germline V gene (reference sequence). V lost 5 bases, J lost 3 bases, and 12 bases stayed unmatched. The CDR3 covers 16 residues.

The DNA of the CDR3 is TGTGCCAGCAGTTACACAGGGGCAGGGAACATTCAGTACTTC. It is translated as CASSYTGAGNIQYF. V and J are TRBV6-2 or TRBV6-3 and TRBJ2-4, with 7 bases that match TRBD1. In germline, CDR1 is MNHEY, CDR2 SVGEGT. Trimming cost V 2 bases and J 7 bases; bases outside gene matches: 5. CDR3 length: 14 residues.

This clonotype was counted a few times. The chain is built from TRBV5-1 and TRBJ2-2, with 8 nucleotides matching TRBD1. With V trimmed by 3 bases and J by 0 bases, 4 bases remained unmatched. CDR1 SGHRS and CDR2 YFSETQ come from the germline V gene. This CDR3 region has 16 residues. CDR3 nucleotide sequence: TGCGCCAGCAGCTCTGACAGGGGCTCGAACACCGGGGAGCTGTTTTTT. This sequence encodes CASSSDRGSNTGELFF.

The rearrangement links TRBV5-7 to TRBJ2-3; D gene uncertain. TRBV5-7 is placed among ORFs of uncertain function. V dropped 4 bases and J dropped 0 bases, with 15 bases sitting between them. The CDR3 loop spans 16 amino acids. The CDR3 sequence: CASSTGLGRSTDTQYF. The CDR3 DNA is TGTGCCAGCAGCACCGGCCTAGGGCGGAGCACAGATACGCAGTATTTT.

The rearrangement links TRBV9 to TRBJ2-1; 10 positions match TRBD2. Germline V gives CDR1 SGDLS, CDR2 YYNGEE. Trimming took 1 base from V and 9 from J; bases not matched to a gene: 7. This CDR3 has 15 residues. The CDR3 DNA follows: TGTGCCAGCAGCGTATGGGGGACTAGCGTCCGTGAGCAGTTCTTC. Translating it yields CASSVWGTSVREQFF.

This clonotype was detected many times. The rearrangement uses TRBV10-3 and TRBJ1-4; possibly TRBD1 for D (5 bases). The CDR3 sequence is 16 residues long. Germline V CDR1 and CDR2: ENHRY, SYGVKD. V lost 0 bases and J 2 bases, leaving 10 bases between the germline ends. CDR3 region: CAISESPQGTNEKLFF. The CDR3 nucleotides read TGTGCCATCAGTGAGTCGCCCCAGGGTACTAATGAAAAACTGTTTTTT.

This clonotype was picked up a small number of times. This chain connects TRBV6-5 to TRBJ1-1, with 8 bases that match TRBD1. Germline V CDR1 and CDR2: MNHEY, SVGAGI. After removal of 4 bases from V and 4 bases from J, the junction contained 5 bases not matched to a gene. The CDR3 runs to 14 residues. As DNA, the CDR3 is TGTGCCAGCAGTTCGACTACAGGGGGCACTGAAGCTTTCTTT. This translates into CASSSTTGGTEAFF.

This clonotype was recorded a few times. The J gene is TRBJ1-1, the V gene TRBV2; D gene unclear. Germline lookup yields CDR1 SNHLY and CDR2 FYNNEI. The V gene lost 9 bases and the J gene lost 3 bases, with 17 bases spanning the gap. The CDR3 sequence is 14 residues long. CDR3 nucleotide sequence: TGTGCCAGGGGCGGCAGCCGAGGATACACTGAAGCTTTCTTT. Its protein product is CARGGSRGYTEAFF. Supplemented by reference TRBV2 and TRBJ1-1, the full variable domain reads EPEVTQTPSHQVTQMGQEVILRCVPISNHLYFYWYRQILGQKVEFLVSFYNNEISEKSEIFDDQFSVERPDGSNFTLKIRSTKLEDSAMYFCARGGSRGYTEAFFGQGTRLTVV.

This clonotype has only a few counts. The chain employs TRBV30 and TRBJ1-1, with a possible D match to TRBD1 (6 bases). V shed 2 bases and J shed 8 bases, with 15 bases lying between them. The CDR3 is 13 amino acids. The germline V gene encodes CDR1 GTSNPN and CDR2 SVGIG (reference sequence). CDR3 nucleotide sequence: TGTGCCTGGAGTCAGGGGCTCGGTCCGGAAGCTTTCTTT. This encodes CAWSQGLGPEAFF.

The table lists this clonotype with many counts. The chain links TRBV2 to TRBJ2-5; maybe TRBD2 (5 bases). The CDR3 length is 13 residues. The germline V and J ends were trimmed by 5 bases and 3 bases, with 10 bases remaining between them. Germline V CDR1 and CDR2: SNHLY, FYNNEI. CDR3 in amino acids: CASSLTTKETQYF. Here the CDR3 DNA reads TGTGCCAGCAGTCTGACGACTAAAGAGACCCAGTACTTC.